This T cell receptor beta chain was identified during a study of blood T cells in healthy people across ages. As for the study in general: About one barcoded beta molecule per two T cells came from capture by template switching.

CDR1 and CDR2 from the germline V gene are SQVTM and ANQGSEA. The CDR3 runs 14 residues. V was trimmed by 8 bases and J by 4 bases, leaving 20 bases between them. Samples each yielded at least 6 micrograms of total RNA. With a J-beta primer mix and a sample-barcoded 5' primer, a second PCR ran 7 to 11 cycles. Each CDR3 protein is one row after TCRdb ran MiXCR on the 5' RACE reads. This table has 1.2 million to 1.5 million distinct CDR3 sequences, roughly 45% appearing once. As to this clonotype: Antigen unknown.

Study observations and caveats: Conclusively comparing naive with antigen-experienced cells was impossible with unsorted PBMCs.

Sample: blood. J is TRBJ1-1 and V is TRBV29-1; D is possibly TRBD1 (5 bases). This receptor was obtained from a woman between 18 and 29 years old in good health. The CDR3 loop is CSLSERQLFTEAFF. The DNA for the CDR3 is TGCAGCCTTTCAGAGAGACAGTTGTTCACTGAAGCTTTCTTT.